This T cell receptor (beta chain) was identified during a study of blood T cell repertoires in COVID-19. The method was immunoSEQ multiplex PCR; TCRdb's version includes in-frame clones alone and lacks a portion of them. The sample records 150,000 or so clones, approximately 80% being singletons. Trimming removed 7 bases from V and 2 bases from J; junction bases left unmatched: 8. This CDR3 spans 15 amino acids. CDR1 is MNHEY, CDR2 SVGAGI, per germline. This receptor was taken from a human donor in a cohort sampled during active COVID-19. J is TRBJ1-5 and V is TRBV6-5, with TRBD1 matching 7 bases. The material sequenced was peripheral blood. In DNA, the CDR3 is TGTGCCAGCATTAACAGGGGTTTCGGCAATCAGCCCCAGCATTTT. Translating it yields CASINRGFGNQPQHF.